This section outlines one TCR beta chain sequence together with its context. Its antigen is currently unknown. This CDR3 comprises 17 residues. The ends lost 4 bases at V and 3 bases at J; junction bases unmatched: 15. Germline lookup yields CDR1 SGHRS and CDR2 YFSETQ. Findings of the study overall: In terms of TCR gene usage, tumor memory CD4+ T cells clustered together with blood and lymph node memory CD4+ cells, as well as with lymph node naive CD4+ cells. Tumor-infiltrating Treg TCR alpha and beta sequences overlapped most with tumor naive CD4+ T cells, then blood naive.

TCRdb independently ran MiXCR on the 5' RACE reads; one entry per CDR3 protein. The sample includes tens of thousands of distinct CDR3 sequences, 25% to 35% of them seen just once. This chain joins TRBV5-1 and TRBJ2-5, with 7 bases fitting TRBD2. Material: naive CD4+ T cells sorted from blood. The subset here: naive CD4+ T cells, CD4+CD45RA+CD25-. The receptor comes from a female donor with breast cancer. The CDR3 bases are TGCGCCAGCAGCCGGGATGCTTCTCCGGGACTAAAAGAGACCCAGTACTTC. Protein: CASSRDASPGLKETQYF.